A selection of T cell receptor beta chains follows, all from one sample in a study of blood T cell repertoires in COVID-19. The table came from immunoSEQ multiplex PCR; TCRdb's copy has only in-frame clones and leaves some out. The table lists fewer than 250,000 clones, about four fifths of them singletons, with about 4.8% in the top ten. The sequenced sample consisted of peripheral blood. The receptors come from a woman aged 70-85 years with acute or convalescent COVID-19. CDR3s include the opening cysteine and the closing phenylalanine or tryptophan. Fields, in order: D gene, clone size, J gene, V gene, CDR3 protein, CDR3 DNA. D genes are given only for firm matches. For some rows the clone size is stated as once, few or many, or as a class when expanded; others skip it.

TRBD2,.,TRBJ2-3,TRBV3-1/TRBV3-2,CASSQDSSGVSDTQYF,TGTGCCAGCAGCCAAGATAGTAGCGGGGTCTCAGATACGCAGTATTTT
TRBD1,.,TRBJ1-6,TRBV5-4,CASSYRGLNSPLHF,TGTGCCAGCAGCTACAGGGGGCTTAATTCACCCCTCCACTTT
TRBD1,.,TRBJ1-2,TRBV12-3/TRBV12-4,CASSPGGQGRF,TGTGCCAGCAGCCCCGGCGGACAGGGGCGTTTC
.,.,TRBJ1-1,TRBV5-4,CASSLGQANTEAFF,TGTGCCAGCAGCTTGGGGCAGGCGAACACTGAAGCTTTCTTT
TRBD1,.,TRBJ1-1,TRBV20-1,CSAIDRAEAFF,TGCAGTGCTATCGACAGGGCTGAAGCTTTCTTT
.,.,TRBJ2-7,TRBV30,CAWSAQTTYEQYF,TGTGCCTGGAGTGCACAGACCACCTACGAGCAGTACTTC
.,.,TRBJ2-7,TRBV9,CASSPRHPSGSYEQYF,TGTGCCAGCAGCCCAAGACATCCCAGCGGCTCCTACGAGCAGTACTTC
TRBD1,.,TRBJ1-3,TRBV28,CASSSHRGPGNTIYF,TGTGCCAGCAGCTCCCACAGGGGGCCAGGAAACACCATATATTTT
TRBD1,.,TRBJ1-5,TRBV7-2,CASSPRQGAGQPQHF,TGTGCCAGCAGCCCTAGACAGGGGGCCGGTCAGCCCCAGCATTTT
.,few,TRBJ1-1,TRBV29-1,CSVIRGGEAFF,TGCAGCGTGATCAGGGGTGGTGAAGCTTTCTTT
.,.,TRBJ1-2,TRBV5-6,CASSMDAEGSYGYTF,TGTGCCAGCAGCATGGACGCCGAGGGTAGCTATGGCTACACCTTC
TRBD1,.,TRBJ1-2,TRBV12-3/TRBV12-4,CASSRDSIYGYTF,TGTGCCAGCAGCCGGGACAGCATATATGGCTACACCTTC
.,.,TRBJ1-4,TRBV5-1,CASSAGTINEKLFF,TGCGCCAGCAGCGCTGGGACTATTAATGAAAAACTGTTTTTT
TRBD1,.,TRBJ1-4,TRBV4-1,CASSQDIQGKGKLFF,TGCGCCAGCAGCCAAGATATACAGGGGAAGGGAAAACTGTTTTTT
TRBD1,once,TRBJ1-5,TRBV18,CASSLRGQPNQPQHF,TGTGCCAGCTCTCTCCGGGGACAGCCCAATCAGCCCCAGCATTTT
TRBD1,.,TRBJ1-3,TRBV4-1,CASSHQTGSSGNTIYF,TGCGCCAGCAGCCATCAGACAGGGAGCTCTGGAAACACCATATATTTT
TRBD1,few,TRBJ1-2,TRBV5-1,CASSLGQGAYGYTF,TGCGCCAGCAGCCTAGGACAGGGGGCCTATGGCTACACCTTC
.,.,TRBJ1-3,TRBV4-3,CASSQEQGPFETIYF,TGCGCCAGCAGCCAAGAACAGGGACCGTTCGAGACCATATATTTT
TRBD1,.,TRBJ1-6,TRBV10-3,CAIRGQPNSPLHF,TGTGCCATCAGGGGACAGCCAAATTCACCCCTCCACTTT
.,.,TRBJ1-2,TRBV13,CASSLSLYGYTF,TGTGCCAGCAGCTTAAGCCTCTATGGCTACACCTTC
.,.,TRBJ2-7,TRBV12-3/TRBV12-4,CASSLSPFEQYF,TGTGCCAGCAGTTTAAGCCCTTTCGAGCAGTACTTC
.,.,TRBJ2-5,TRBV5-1,CASSLLSQGQETQYF,TGCGCCAGCAGCTTACTATCCCAGGGACAAGAGACCCAGTACTTC
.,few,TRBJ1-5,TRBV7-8,CASSLDPGRTGQPQHF,TGTGCCAGCAGCTTAGATCCAGGGAGGACGGGCCAGCCCCAGCATTTT
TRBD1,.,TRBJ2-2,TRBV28,CASRSGTDTGELFF,TGTGCCAGCAGGTCCGGGACAGACACCGGGGAGCTGTTTTTT
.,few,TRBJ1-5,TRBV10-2,CASSDQGTGQPQHF,TGCGCCAGCAGTGACCAGGGGACCGGTCAGCCCCAGCATTTT
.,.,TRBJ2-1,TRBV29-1,CSVGRGDSYNEQFF,TGCAGCGTTGGGCGGGGCGACTCCTACAATGAGCAGTTCTTC
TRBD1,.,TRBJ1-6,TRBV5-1,CASSLEVWDRSYPYNSPLHF,TGCGCCAGCAGTTTGGAAGTATGGGACAGATCTTATCCCTATAATTCACCCCTCCACTTT
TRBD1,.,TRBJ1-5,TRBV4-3,CASSPQDRDRQPQHF,TGCGCCAGCAGCCCCCAGGACAGGGATAGACAGCCCCAGCATTTT
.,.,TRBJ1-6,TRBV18,CASLTENNSPLHF,TGTGCCAGCTTGACAGAGAATAATTCACCCCTCCACTTT
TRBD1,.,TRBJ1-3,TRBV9,CASSPWGQASSGNTIYF,TGTGCCAGCAGCCCGTGGGGACAGGCGAGCTCTGGAAACACCATATATTTT
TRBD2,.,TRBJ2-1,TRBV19,CASSPGTSGANEQFF,TGTGCCAGTAGCCCCGGGACTAGCGGGGCCAATGAGCAGTTCTTC
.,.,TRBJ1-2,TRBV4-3,CASSQEGARGSYGYTF,TGCGCCAGCAGCCAAGAAGGGGCCAGGGGCTCTTACGGCTACACCTTC
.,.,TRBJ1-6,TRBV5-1,CASSQREPNFPHSPLHF,TGCGCCAGCAGCCAACGGGAGCCTAACTTTCCTCATTCACCCCTCCACTTT
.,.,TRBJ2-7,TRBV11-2,CASSLPGPPGEQYF,TGTGCCAGCAGCTTACCGGGCCCGCCGGGGGAGCAGTACTTC
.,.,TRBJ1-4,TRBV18,CASSPQGGLEKLFF,TGTGCCAGCTCACCCCAGGGAGGTTTGGAAAAACTGTTTTTT
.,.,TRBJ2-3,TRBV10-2,CASSETGVQYF,TGCGCCAGCAGTGAGACGGGGGTGCAGTATTTT
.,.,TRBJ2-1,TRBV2,CASSDSGTEQFF,TGTGCCAGCAGTGACTCAGGAACTGAGCAGTTCTTC